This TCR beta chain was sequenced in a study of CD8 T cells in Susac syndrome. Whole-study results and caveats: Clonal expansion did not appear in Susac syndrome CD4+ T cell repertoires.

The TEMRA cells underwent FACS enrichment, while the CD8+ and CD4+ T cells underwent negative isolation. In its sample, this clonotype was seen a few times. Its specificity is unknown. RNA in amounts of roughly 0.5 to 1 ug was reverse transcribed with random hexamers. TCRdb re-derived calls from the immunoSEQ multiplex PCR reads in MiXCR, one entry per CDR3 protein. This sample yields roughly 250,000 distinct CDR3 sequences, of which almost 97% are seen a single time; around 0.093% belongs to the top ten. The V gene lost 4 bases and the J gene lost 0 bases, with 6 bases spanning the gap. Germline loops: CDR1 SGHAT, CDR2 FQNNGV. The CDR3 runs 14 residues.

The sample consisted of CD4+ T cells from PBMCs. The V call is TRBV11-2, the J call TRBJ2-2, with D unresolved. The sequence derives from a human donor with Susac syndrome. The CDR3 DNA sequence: TGTGCCAGCAGCTCCAGGTCGAACACCGGGGAGCTGTTTTTT. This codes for CASSSRSNTGELFF. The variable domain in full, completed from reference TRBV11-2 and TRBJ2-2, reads EAGVAQSPRYKIIEKRQSVAFWCNPISGHATLYWYQQILGQGPKLLIQFQNNGVVDDSQLPKDRFSAERLKGVDSTLKIQPAKLEDSAVYLCASSSRSNTGELFFGEGSRLTVL.